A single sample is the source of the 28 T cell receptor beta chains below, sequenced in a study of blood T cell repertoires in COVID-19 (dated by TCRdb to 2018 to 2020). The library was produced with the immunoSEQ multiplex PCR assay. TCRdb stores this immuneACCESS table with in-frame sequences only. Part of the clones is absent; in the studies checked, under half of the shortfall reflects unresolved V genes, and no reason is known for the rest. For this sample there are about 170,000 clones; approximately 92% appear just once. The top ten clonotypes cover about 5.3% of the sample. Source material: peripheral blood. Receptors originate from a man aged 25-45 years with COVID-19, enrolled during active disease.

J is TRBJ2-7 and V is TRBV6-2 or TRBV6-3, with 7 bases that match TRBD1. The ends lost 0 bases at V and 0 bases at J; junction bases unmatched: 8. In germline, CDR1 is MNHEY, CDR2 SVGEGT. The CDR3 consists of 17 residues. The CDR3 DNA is TGTGCCAGCAGTTACTCGAGTGTGGGGACAGCCTCCTACGAGCAGTACTTC. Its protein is CASSYSSVGTASYEQYF.

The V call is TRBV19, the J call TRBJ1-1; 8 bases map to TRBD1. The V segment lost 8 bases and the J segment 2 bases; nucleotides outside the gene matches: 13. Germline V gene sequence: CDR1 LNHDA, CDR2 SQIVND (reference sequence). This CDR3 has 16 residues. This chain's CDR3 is CASQEAGGADNTEAFF. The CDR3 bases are TGTGCCAGTCAAGAGGCAGGGGGCGCTGATAACACTGAAGCTTTCTTT.

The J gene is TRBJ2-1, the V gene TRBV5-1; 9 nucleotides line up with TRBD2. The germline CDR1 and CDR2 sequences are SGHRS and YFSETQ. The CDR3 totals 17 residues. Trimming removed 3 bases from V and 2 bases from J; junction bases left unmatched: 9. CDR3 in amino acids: CASSSGHIAGAYNEQFF. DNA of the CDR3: TGCGCCAGCAGCTCGGGCCATATAGCGGGAGCCTACAATGAGCAGTTCTTC.

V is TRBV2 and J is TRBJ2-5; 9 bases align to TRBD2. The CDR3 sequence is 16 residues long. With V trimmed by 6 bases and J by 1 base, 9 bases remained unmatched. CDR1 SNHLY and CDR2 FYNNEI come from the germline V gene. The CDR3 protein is CASRTLAGAVQETQYF. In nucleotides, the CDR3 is TGTGCCAGCAGGACCTTAGCGGGAGCCGTCCAAGAGACCCAGTACTTC.

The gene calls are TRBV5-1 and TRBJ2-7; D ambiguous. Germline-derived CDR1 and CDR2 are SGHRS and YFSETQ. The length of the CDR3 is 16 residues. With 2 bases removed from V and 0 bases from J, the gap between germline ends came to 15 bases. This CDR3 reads CASSLLPIPASYEQYF. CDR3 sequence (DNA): TGCGCCAGCAGCTTACTTCCGATTCCTGCCTCCTACGAGCAGTACTTC.

Here the CDR3 DNA reads TGTGCCAGCCGACTGTACTATGGCTACACCTTC. Its translation is CASRLYYGYTF. The chain recombines TRBV25-1 with TRBJ1-2; no definite D call. Looked up from germline, CDR1 is MGHDK and CDR2 is SYGVNS. V was shortened by 8 bases and J by 3 bases, with 7 bases between the two germline ends. CDR3 length: 11 residues.

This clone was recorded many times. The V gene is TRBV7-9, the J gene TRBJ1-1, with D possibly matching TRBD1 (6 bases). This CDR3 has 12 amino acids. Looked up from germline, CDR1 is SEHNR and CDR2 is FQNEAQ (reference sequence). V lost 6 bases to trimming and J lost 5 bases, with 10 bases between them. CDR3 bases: TGTGCCAGCAGGGGGGCAAGGACTGAAGCTTTCTTT. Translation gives CASRGARTEAFF.

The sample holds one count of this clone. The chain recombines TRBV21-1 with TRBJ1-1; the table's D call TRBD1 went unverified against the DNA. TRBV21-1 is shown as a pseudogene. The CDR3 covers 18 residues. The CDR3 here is CASNAKEAGADRNTEAFF. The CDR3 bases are TGTGCCAGCAACGCAAAGGAAGCAGGGGCCGATCGGAACACTGAAGCTTTCTTT.

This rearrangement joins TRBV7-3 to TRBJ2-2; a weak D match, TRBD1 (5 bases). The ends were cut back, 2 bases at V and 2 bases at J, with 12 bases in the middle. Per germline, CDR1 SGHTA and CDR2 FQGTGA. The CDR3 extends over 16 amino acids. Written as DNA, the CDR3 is TGTGCCAGCAGCTTATTTGGTCAGGGAAACACCGGGGAGCTGTTTTTT. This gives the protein CASSLFGQGNTGELFF. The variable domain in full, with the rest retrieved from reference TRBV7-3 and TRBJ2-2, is GAGVSQTPSNKVTEKGKYVELRCDPISGHTALYWYRQSLGQGPEFLIYFQGTGAADDSGLPNDRFFAVRPEGSVSTLKIQRTERGDSAVYLCASSLFGQGNTGELFFGEGSRLTVL.

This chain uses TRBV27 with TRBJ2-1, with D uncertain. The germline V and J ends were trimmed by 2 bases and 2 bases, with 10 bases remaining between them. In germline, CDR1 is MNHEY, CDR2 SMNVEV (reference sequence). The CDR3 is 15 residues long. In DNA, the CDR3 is TGTGCCAGCAGTTTAATCACTTCGGCCTACAATGAGCAGTTCTTC. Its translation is CASSLITSAYNEQFF.

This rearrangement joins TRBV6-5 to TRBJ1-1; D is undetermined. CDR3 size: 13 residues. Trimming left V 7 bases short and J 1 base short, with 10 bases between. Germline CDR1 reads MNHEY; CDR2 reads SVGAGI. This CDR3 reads CASTQFPNTEAFF. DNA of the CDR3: TGTGCCAGCACTCAGTTTCCGAACACTGAAGCTTTCTTT.

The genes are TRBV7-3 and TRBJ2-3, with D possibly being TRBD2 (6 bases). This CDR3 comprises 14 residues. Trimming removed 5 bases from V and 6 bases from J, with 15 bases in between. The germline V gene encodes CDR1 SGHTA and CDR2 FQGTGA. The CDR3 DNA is TGTGCCAGCAGCCCCTTCGGGGGAGTGGATACGCAGTATTTT. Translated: CASSPFGGVDTQYF. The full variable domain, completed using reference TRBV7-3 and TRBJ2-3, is GAGVSQTPSNKVTEKGKYVELRCDPISGHTALYWYRQSLGQGPEFLIYFQGTGAADDSGLPNDRFFAVRPEGSVSTLKIQRTERGDSAVYLCASSPFGGVDTQYFGPGTRLTVL.

CDR3 in amino acids: CASSYGGGRNTGELFF. CDR3 nucleotides: TGTGCCAGCAGTTACGGCGGCGGGAGGAACACCGGGGAGCTGTTTTTT. This chain joins TRBV6-5 and TRBJ2-2; TRBD2 matches at 7 bases. Germline values: CDR1 MNHEY, CDR2 SVGAGI. This CDR3 is 16 amino acids long. Unmatched junction bases numbered 4, after V lost 2 bases and J lost 1 base.

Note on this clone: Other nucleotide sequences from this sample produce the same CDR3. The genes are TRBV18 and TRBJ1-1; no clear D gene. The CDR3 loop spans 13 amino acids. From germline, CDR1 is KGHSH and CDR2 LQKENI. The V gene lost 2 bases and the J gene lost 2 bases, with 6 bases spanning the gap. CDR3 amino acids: CASSPAGNTEAFF. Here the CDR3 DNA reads TGTGCCAGCTCACCAGCAGGCAACACTGAAGCTTTCTTT. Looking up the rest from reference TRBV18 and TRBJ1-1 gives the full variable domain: NAGVMQNPRHLVRRRGQEARLRCSPMKGHSHVYWYRQLPEEGLKFMVYLQKENIIDESGMPKERFSAEFPKEGPSILRIQQVVRGDSAAYFCASSPAGNTEAFFGQGTRLTVV.

The CDR3 DNA reads as TGCAGCGTTCGGGACTCGGGCACCCTCCACTTT. This codes for CSVRDSGTLHF. The chain recombines TRBV29-1 with TRBJ1-6, with TRBD1 as a possible D gene (5 bases). The V gene's germline CDR1 is SQVTM and CDR2 ANQGSEA. V was shortened by 5 bases and J by 14 bases, with 13 bases between the two germline ends. CDR3 size: 11 residues.

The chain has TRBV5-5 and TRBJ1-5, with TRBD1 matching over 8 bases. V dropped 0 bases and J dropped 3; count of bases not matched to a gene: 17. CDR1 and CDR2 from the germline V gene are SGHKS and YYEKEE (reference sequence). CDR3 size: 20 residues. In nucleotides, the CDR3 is TGTGCCAGCAGCTTGGGGCAGGGGGCAGCAGGCTATACCGTCAATCAGCCCCAGCATTTT. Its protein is CASSLGQGAAGYTVNQPQHF.

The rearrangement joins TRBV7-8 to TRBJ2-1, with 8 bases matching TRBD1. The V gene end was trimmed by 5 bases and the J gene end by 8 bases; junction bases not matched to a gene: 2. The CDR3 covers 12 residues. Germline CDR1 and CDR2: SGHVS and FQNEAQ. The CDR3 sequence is CASSPQGDEQFF. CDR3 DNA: TGTGCCAGCAGCCCACAGGGGGATGAGCAGTTCTTC.

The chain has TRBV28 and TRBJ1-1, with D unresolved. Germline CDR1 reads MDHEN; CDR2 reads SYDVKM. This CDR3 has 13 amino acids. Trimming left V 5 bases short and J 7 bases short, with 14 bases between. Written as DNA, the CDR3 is TGTGCCAGCAGTCTGAGAGGGCACGGTGAAGCTTTCTTT. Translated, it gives CASSLRGHGEAFF.

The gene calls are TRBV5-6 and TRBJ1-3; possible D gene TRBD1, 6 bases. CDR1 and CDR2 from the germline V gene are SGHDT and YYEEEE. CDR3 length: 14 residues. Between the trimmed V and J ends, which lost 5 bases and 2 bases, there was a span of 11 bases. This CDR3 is CASRQGFAGNTIYF. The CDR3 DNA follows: TGTGCCAGCAGGCAGGGGTTTGCTGGAAACACCATATATTTT.

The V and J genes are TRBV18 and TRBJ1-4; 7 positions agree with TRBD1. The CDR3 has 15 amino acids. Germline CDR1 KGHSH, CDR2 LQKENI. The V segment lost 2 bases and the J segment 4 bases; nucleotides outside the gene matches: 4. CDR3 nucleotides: TGTGCCAGCTCACCAGGTCCAGGGGGTAATGAAAAACTGTTTTTT. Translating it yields CASSPGPGGNEKLFF.

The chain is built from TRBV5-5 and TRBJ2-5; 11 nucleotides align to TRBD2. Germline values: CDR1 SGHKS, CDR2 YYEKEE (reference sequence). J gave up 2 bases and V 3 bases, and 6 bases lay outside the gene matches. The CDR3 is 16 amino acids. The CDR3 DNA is TGTGCCAGCAGCTCCCCTAGCGGGGGGCCGCAAGAGACCCAGTACTTC. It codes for CASSSPSGGPQETQYF.

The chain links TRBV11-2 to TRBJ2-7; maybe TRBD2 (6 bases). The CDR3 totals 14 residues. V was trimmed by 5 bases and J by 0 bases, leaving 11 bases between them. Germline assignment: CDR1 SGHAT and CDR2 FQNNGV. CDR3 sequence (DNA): TGTGCCAGCAGCCCCCGGGACTTCTCCTACGAGCAGTACTTC. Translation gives CASSPRDFSYEQYF.

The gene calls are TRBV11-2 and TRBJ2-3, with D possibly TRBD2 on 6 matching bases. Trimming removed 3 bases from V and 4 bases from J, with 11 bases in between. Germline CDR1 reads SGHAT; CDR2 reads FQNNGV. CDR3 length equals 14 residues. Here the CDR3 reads CASSLVLASDTQYF. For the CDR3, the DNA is TGTGCCAGCAGCTTGGTGCTAGCGTCAGATACGCAGTATTTT.

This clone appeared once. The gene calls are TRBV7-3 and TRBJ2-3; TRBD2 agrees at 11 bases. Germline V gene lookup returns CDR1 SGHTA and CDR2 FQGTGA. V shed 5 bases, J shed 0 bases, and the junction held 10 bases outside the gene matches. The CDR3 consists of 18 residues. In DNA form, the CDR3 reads TGTGCCAGCAGCGACCCACTAGCGGGGGCACAAAGCACAGATACGCAGTATTTT. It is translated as CASSDPLAGAQSTDTQYF.

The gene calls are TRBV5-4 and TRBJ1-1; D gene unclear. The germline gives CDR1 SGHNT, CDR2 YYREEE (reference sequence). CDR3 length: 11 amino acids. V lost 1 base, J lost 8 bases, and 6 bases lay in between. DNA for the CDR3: TGTGCCAGCAGCTTGAACGGGGAAGCTTTCTTT. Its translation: CASSLNGEAFF.

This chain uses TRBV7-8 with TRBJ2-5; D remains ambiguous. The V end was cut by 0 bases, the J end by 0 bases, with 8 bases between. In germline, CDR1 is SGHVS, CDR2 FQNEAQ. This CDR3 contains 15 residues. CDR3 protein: CASSLASPYQETQYF. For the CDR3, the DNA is TGTGCCAGCAGCTTAGCTTCTCCGTACCAAGAGACCCAGTACTTC.

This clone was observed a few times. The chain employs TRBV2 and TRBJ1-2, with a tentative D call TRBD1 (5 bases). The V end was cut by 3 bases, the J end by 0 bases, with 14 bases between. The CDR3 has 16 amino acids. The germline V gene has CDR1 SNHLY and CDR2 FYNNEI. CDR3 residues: CASSDLDILSNYGYTF. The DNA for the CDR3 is TGTGCCAGCAGTGATTTGGACATACTATCTAACTATGGCTACACCTTC.

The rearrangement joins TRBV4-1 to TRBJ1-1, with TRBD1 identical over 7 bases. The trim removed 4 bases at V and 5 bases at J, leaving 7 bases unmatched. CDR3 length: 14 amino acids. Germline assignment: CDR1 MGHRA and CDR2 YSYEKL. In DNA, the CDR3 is TGCGCCAGCAGCCTCAGCAGGGGGGAAACTGAAGCTTTCTTT. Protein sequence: CASSLSRGETEAFF.